This T cell receptor beta chain comes out of a study of T cells in tumors after PD-1 blockade. The V and J ends lost 3 bases and 4 bases respectively, with 10 bases between them. Germline V gene data show CDR1 as SQVTM and CDR2 as ANQGSEA. The CDR3 covers 12 residues. The study's findings and limits: After therapy, most expanded exhausted CD8+ clones were absent pre-treatment, suggesting clonal replacement. Among squamous cell carcinoma expanded CD8+ clones, approximately 50% of exhausted ones versus approximately 30% of others were novel. Clonal replacement appeared only between pre- and post-treatment samples.

Sequencing was performed with immunoSEQ multiplex PCR; in TCRdb, only in-frame clones are kept and a portion is missing. The repertoire holds 10,000 to 15,000 clones, with roughly three fifths as singletons. This clone is labeled medium-sized (0.01 to 0.1%). Its matching antigen is unknown. This sample comprised tumor tissue, obtained before anti-PD-1 treatment. The chain uses TRBV29-1 and TRBJ2-7, with D tentatively TRBD1 (6 bases). This sequence originates from a human donor with cutaneous squamous cell carcinoma. This CDR3 reads CSVDTGTYEQYF. The CDR3 DNA sequence: TGCAGCGTTGATACAGGGACGTACGAGCAGTACTTC.